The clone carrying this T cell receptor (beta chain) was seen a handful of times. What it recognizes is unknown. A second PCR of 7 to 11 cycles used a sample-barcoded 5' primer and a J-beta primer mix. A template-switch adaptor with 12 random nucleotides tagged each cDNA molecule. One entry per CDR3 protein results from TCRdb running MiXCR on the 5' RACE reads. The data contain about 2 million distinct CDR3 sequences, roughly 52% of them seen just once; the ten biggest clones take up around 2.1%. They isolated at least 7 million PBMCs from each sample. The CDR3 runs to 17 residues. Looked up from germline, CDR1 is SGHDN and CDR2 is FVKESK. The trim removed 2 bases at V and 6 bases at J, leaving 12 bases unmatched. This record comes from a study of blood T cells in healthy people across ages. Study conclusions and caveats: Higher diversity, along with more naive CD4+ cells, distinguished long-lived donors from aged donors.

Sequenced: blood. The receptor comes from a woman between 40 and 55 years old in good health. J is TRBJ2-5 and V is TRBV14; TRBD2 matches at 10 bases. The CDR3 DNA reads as TGTGCCAGCAGCCAATATTTTCCTAGCGGGGGTTGGAAGACCCAGTACTTC. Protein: CASSQYFPSGGWKTQYF.